One sample yielded the 4 T cell receptor beta chains listed below, sequenced in a study of T cell clonotyping in hematopoietic cell transplantation (dated by TCRdb to the early 2020s). The library was obtained by the immunoSEQ multiplex PCR assay. TCRdb took over this immuneACCESS table, retaining in-frame rearrangements with V and J assigned. Such tables are incomplete; in checked studies, under half of the missing clones stem from an unresolved V gene, and the remainder is unexplained. This sample comprises tens of thousands of clones, over 85% of them detected only once. The ten largest clones add up to around 1.5% of the sample. Reading the label with the study, this specimen's time point is: recipient sample about 28 days before transplant, after cytoreduction. The sequencing used peripheral blood mononuclear cells, collected before stem cell transplant. The receptors originated from a man in his forties with chronic myeloid leukemia. Some clones in this sample may be carry-over from other donors' samples.

As to this clone: The junction differs from germline at one of its ends, possibly a read error. The chain uses TRBV7-7 and TRBJ2-5, with D tentatively TRBD1 (7 bases). Per the germline V gene, CDR1 is SSHAT and CDR2 is FNYEAQ (reference sequence). CDR3 length equals 14 residues. The DNA for the CDR3 is TGTGCTAGCAGCTTAGGAGGGGGCGGAGAGACCCAGTACTTC. Translated, it gives CASSLGGGGETQYF. The full variable domain, with the rest looked up from reference TRBV7-7 and TRBJ2-5, is GAGVSQSPRYKVTKRGQDVTLRCDPISSHATLYWYQQALGQGPEFLTYFNYEAQPDKSGLPSDRFSAERPEGSISTLTIQRTEQRDSAMYRCASSLGGGGETQYFGPGTRLLVL.

This chain links TRBV19 with TRBJ1-1, with 12 bases identical to TRBD1. This CDR3 has 15 amino acids. Germline trimming cut 4 bases from V and 7 bases from J; bases unmatched to any gene: 7. Germline values: CDR1 LNHDA, CDR2 SQIVND (reference sequence). The DNA for the CDR3 is TGTGCCAGTAGTACCGGGACAGGGGGCATGTATGAAGCTTTCTTT. Protein: CASSTGTGGMYEAFF.

The chain carries TRBV4-2 and TRBJ2-7, with D perhaps TRBD1 (5 bases). This CDR3 spans 15 amino acids. Trimming took off 5 bases at V and 3 bases at J, with 17 bases between the two ends. From germline, CDR1 is LGHNA and CDR2 YNFKEQ. The CDR3 loop is CASSLTGQGDYEQYF. The CDR3 coding sequence is TGTGCCAGCAGCTTAACGGGCCAGGGCGACTACGAGCAGTACTTC.

To note about this clone: In the same sample, other DNA sequences code for this CDR3. The rearrangement links TRBV6-5 to TRBJ2-7; D might be TRBD2 (6 bases). The CDR3 has 12 amino acids. CDR1 and CDR2 from the germline V gene are MNHEY and SVGAGI. V was shortened by 7 bases and J by 1 base, with 8 bases between the two germline ends. The CDR3 here is CASKGGSYEQYF. CDR3 coding DNA: TGTGCCAGCAAGGGAGGATCCTACGAGCAGTACTTC.